A single sample is the source of the 26 T cell receptor beta chains below, sequenced in a study of regulatory T cells in long-lasting Graves disease. Through Arm-PCR of CDR3 regions and iRepertoire HTBI primers, TCR beta libraries were built. One entry per CDR3 protein, called by TCRdb with MiXCR from the multiplex PCR reads. The sample consists of hundreds of thousands of distinct CDR3 sequences, about 15% of them appearing once. Time point given: newly diagnosed GD, antithyroid drugs for less than 3 months. There was RNA extracted from PBMCs, and the TCR library was made from it. This sample also belongs to another study, concerning T cells in Graves' hyperthyroidism and ophthalmopathy.

The source was peripheral blood mononuclear cells (PBMCs), collected at new diagnosis, from a patient treated with antithyroid drugs. The receptors come from a woman aged 40 to 49 with Graves disease.

V and J are TRBV19 and TRBJ2-7; 9 nucleotides agree with TRBD2. CDR3 length: 14 residues. CDR1 is LNHDA, CDR2 SQIVND, per germline (reference sequence). The J segment lost 7 bases and the V segment lost 7 bases, leaving 11 bases of the junction unmatched. Here the CDR3 reads CASIPAGGRGEQYF. CDR3 nucleotide sequence: TGTGCCAGTATCCCCGCGGGGGGGCGAGGGGAGCAGTACTTC.

This clonotype was observed many times. V is TRBV5-1 and J is TRBJ2-1, with 14 bases lining up with TRBD2. Germline lookup yields CDR1 SGHRS and CDR2 YFSETQ. The length of the CDR3 is 15 residues. The V gene end was trimmed by 4 bases and the J gene end by 8 bases; junction bases not matched to a gene: 5. CDR3 amino acids: CASSGTSGSVDEQFF. The DNA of the CDR3 is TGCGCCAGCAGCGGGACTAGCGGGAGTGTAGATGAGCAGTTCTTC.

The chain employs TRBV7-2 and TRBJ2-7; no definite D call. CDR1 SGHTA and CDR2 FQGNSA come from the germline V gene. Trimming cost V 1 base and J 2 bases, with 15 bases left between them. The CDR3 runs 16 residues. The CDR3 is CASSLEPGRPTYEQYF. The CDR3 DNA reads as TGTGCCAGCAGCTTAGAACCGGGCCGACCGACCTACGAGCAGTACTTC.

This clonotype came up many times. The chain uses TRBV11-3 and TRBJ2-7; D not certain. Germline V lookup: CDR1 SGHNT, CDR2 YENEEA. This CDR3 is 13 amino acids long. V was cut by 4 bases and J by 0 bases, with 7 bases left in between. The chain's CDR3 is CASSSFNSYEQYF. DNA of the CDR3: TGTGCCAGCAGCTCCTTCAACTCCTACGAGCAGTACTTC. Drawing the rest from reference TRBV11-3 and TRBJ2-7, the complete variable domain is EAGVVQSPRYKIIEKKQPVAFWCNPISGHNTLYWYLQNLGQGPELLIRYENEEAVDDSQLPKDRFSAERLKGVDSTLKIQPAELGDSAVYLCASSSFNSYEQYFGPGTRLTVT.

This chain uses TRBV4-1 with TRBJ2-2, with D unresolved. This CDR3 is 13 amino acids long. Germline lookup yields CDR1 MGHRA and CDR2 YSYEKL. Trimming removed 5 bases from V and 5 bases from J, with 9 bases in between. CDR3 DNA: TGCGCCAGCAGCGACGAGAGAACCGGGGAGCTGTTTTTT. Residues: CASSDERTGELFF.

This rearrangement joins TRBV5-1 to TRBJ2-5; 7 nucleotides align to TRBD2. V lost 2 bases to trimming and J lost 1 base; unmatched junction nucleotides: 17. The V gene's germline CDR1 is SGHRS and CDR2 YFSETQ. The CDR3 has 19 amino acids. CDR3 bases: TGCGCCAGCAGCTTACAATGGGCTAGCGGAGATCAGCGCCAAGAGACCCAGTACTTC. It yields the protein CASSLQWASGDQRQETQYF.

The rearrangement links TRBV5-6 to TRBJ2-5, with 12 nucleotides matching TRBD2. Germline loops: CDR1 SGHDT, CDR2 YYEEEE. The V and J ends lost 2 bases and 2 bases, in that order; junction bases with no gene match: 4. The CDR3 runs 16 residues. The CDR3 sequence is CASSFLLAGGQETQYF. In DNA, the CDR3 is TGTGCCAGCAGCTTCTTGCTAGCGGGAGGGCAAGAGACCCAGTACTTC.

The CDR3 protein is CASSQGHLNQPQHF. The CDR3 coding sequence is TGTGCCAGCAGCCAGGGGCATTTGAATCAGCCCCAGCATTTT. The chain joins TRBV13 to TRBJ1-5; weak D call: TRBD1 (6 bases). The germline V gene has CDR1 PRHDT and CDR2 FYEKMQ (reference sequence). The CDR3 is 14 amino acids. V was pared by 5 bases and J by 4 bases, with 12 bases between.

This clonotype was counted ten times or more. The V gene is TRBV30, the J gene TRBJ1-6, with TRBD1 matching over 8 bases. This CDR3 region has 13 residues. V was pared by 3 bases and J by 7 bases, with 2 bases of the junction left unmatched. Germline-derived CDR1 and CDR2 are GTSNPN and SVGIG (reference sequence). The CDR3 here is CAWRGDRNSPLHF. In nucleotides, the CDR3 is TGTGCCTGGAGAGGGGACAGGAATTCACCCCTCCACTTT.

This clonotype has ten or more counts. This rearrangement joins TRBV12-5 to TRBJ2-3; TRBD1 or TRBD2 may be the D gene (5 bases each). CDR3 length: 14 residues. Trimming stripped 1 base from V and 5 bases from J, with 10 bases between. Germline CDR1 is LGHNT and CDR2 is FRNRAP. CDR3 residues: CASGLGGELDTQYF. The DNA of the CDR3 is TGTGCTAGTGGTTTGGGAGGGGAACTAGATACGCAGTATTTT.

This clonotype has at least ten counts. This rearrangement joins TRBV7-2 to TRBJ2-5, with D possibly matching TRBD1 (6 bases). V gave up 1 base and J gave up 0 bases, with 12 bases separating them. The CDR3 length is 16 residues. In germline, CDR1 is SGHTA, CDR2 FQGNSA. CDR3 residues: CASSLVLDRYQETQYF. CDR3 bases: TGTGCCAGCAGCTTAGTTCTCGACAGGTACCAAGAGACCCAGTACTTC.

The chain joins TRBV6-2 or TRBV6-3 to TRBJ2-2, with unresolved D. Deletions cut 0 bases from V and 5 bases from J, with 10 bases between. The CDR3 runs 15 residues. CDR1 is MNHEY and CDR2 is SVGEGT in the germline V gene. The CDR3 DNA reads as TGTGCCAGCAGTTACTCGGGATTGGGGACCGGGGAGCTGTTTTTT. Translated, it gives CASSYSGLGTGELFF.

With regard to this clonotype: A much bigger clone sits one base away, suggesting this may be a read error. The chain joins TRBV6-5 to TRBJ2-2; TRBD2 matches at 7 bases. The germline gives CDR1 MNHEY, CDR2 SVGAGI. The length of the CDR3 is 15 residues. The CDR3 nucleotides read TGTGCCAACAGTTACAGCAGCGGGGCAACCGGGGAGCTGTTTTTT. This sequence encodes CANSYSSGATGELFF.

This clonotype was detected ten times or more. The chain has TRBV2 and TRBJ2-5, with unresolved D. V gave up 0 bases and J gave up 5 bases, with 7 bases separating them. This CDR3 has 13 amino acids. Germline lookup yields CDR1 SNHLY and CDR2 FYNNEI. The CDR3 nucleotides are TGTGCCAGCAGTGAAGCTGAATTGGAGACCCAGTACTTC. The encoded protein is CASSEAELETQYF.

The J gene is TRBJ2-2, the V gene TRBV5-6, with unresolved D. Germline V lookup: CDR1 SGHDT, CDR2 YYEEEE. Deletions cut 3 bases from V and 2 bases from J, with 11 bases between. This CDR3 region has 15 residues. CDR3 nucleotide sequence: TGTGCCAGCAGCTGGCCGGGCCCCAACACCGGGGAGCTGTTTTTT. Translation gives CASSWPGPNTGELFF.

This clonotype appeared a few times. The V call is TRBV5-1, the J call TRBJ2-7; 7 bases line up with TRBD1. J was trimmed by 5 bases and V by 0 bases; bases with no gene match: 5. This CDR3 spans 14 amino acids. Germline V gene lookup returns CDR1 SGHRS and CDR2 YFSETQ. The CDR3 region has the DNA TGCGCCAGCAGCTTGGGACAGGGTACGGACGAGCAGTACTTC. Amino acid sequence: CASSLGQGTDEQYF.

In this sample, this clonotype turned up a few times. The chain has TRBV18 and TRBJ1-3, with unresolved D. The germline V gene encodes CDR1 KGHSH and CDR2 LQKENI. V was pared by 3 bases and J by 0 bases, with 9 bases between. The CDR3 loop spans 15 amino acids. DNA of the CDR3: TGTGCCAGCTCACCCGGGTATTACTCTGGAAACACCATATATTTT. This translates into CASSPGYYSGNTIYF.

The chain carries TRBV28 and TRBJ2-7, with 10 positions matching TRBD1. Trimming cost V 6 bases and J 3 bases; bases outside gene matches: 23. This CDR3 comprises 20 residues. CDR1 is MDHEN and CDR2 is SYDVKM in the germline V gene. CDR3 nucleotides: TGTGCCAGCAGGGCGGGCCCCGGGACAGGGGACATCGGGGGGGTCTACGAGCAGTACTTC. Its translation is CASRAGPGTGDIGGVYEQYF. The variable domain in full, completed from reference TRBV28 and TRBJ2-7, reads DVKVTQSSRYLVKRTGEKVFLECVQDMDHENMFWYRQDPGLGLRLIYFSYDVKMKEKGDIPEGYSVSREKKERFSLILESASTNQTSMYLCASRAGPGTGDIGGVYEQYFGPGTRLTVT.

This clonotype was seen many times. The rearrangement joins TRBV2 to TRBJ2-7; maybe TRBD1 (5 bases). The CDR3 runs 14 residues. V dropped 1 base and J dropped 4 bases, with 11 bases sitting between them. Germline CDR1 reads SNHLY; CDR2 reads FYNNEI. CDR3 sequence reads: CASSEGRGLYEQYF. The CDR3 region has the DNA TGTGCCAGCAGTGAAGGAAGGGGTCTTTACGAGCAGTACTTC.

This clonotype showed up many times. The chain is built from TRBV11-3 and TRBJ1-2, with 10 bases identical to TRBD1. CDR1 and CDR2 (germline): SGHNT, YENEEA. With 5 bases clipped from V and 5 bases from J, the junction kept 11 bases outside the gene matches. The CDR3 length is 16 residues. The CDR3 DNA is TGTGCCAGCAGCCTTCGGGGGACAGGGGATCGTTATGGCTACACCTTC. Protein sequence: CASSLRGTGDRYGYTF.

In this sample, this clonotype turned up many times. The chain is built from TRBV11-2 and TRBJ2-1, with D perhaps matching TRBD1 or TRBD2 (5 bases each). Germline CDR1 reads SGHAT; CDR2 reads FQNNGV. Trimming left V 8 bases short and J 10 bases short, with 15 bases between. This CDR3 spans 12 amino acids. The DNA for the CDR3 is TGTGCCAGCGGGACGGCTAGCACCGAGCAGTTCTTC. Its translation: CASGTASTEQFF.

At least ten counts were recorded for this clonotype. This rearrangement joins TRBV5-1 to TRBJ2-1; D call uncertain. The ends were cut back, 5 bases at V and 8 bases at J, with 20 bases in the middle. The CDR3 is made up of 15 amino acids. Germline loops: CDR1 SGHRS, CDR2 YFSETQ. The CDR3 sequence is CASSQTSLGGYEQFF. The CDR3, as DNA: TGCGCCAGCAGTCAAACCTCGCTAGGTGGCTATGAGCAGTTCTTC.

The table lists this clonotype with many counts. This chain joins TRBV28 and TRBJ2-2; D not resolved. V was pared by 0 bases and J by 1 base, with 15 bases between. The CDR3 covers 18 residues. CDR1 MDHEN and CDR2 SYDVKM come from the germline V gene. The CDR3 sequence: CASSLWRANPQNTGELFF. CDR3 in DNA: TGTGCCAGCAGTTTATGGCGTGCGAATCCTCAGAACACCGGGGAGCTGTTTTTT.

V gene TRBV7-6 combines with J gene TRBJ2-3; a weak D match, TRBD2 (5 bases). Trimming cost V 8 bases and J 2 bases, with 17 bases left between them. Germline V lookup: CDR1 SGHVS, CDR2 FNYEAQ. This CDR3 is built from 15 residues. This CDR3 is CASGMVGETTDTQYF. As DNA, the CDR3 is TGTGCCAGCGGAATGGTGGGAGAGACCACAGATACGCAGTATTTT.

Comment on this clonotype: This CDR3 fails to terminate in the conserved phenylalanine or tryptophan, so it likely reflects a read error. The V gene is TRBV4-1, the J gene TRBJ2-3; no clear D gene. V lost 4 bases, J lost 2 bases, and 13 bases lay in between. Looked up from germline, CDR1 is MGHRA and CDR2 is YSYEKL. The CDR3 runs 15 residues. The CDR3 DNA sequence: TGCGCCAGCAGCCTGTCGGGCGTAGACACAGATACGCAGTATTCT. Translation gives CASSLSGVDTDTQYS.

In this sample, this clonotype turned up many times. The gene calls are TRBV7-8 and TRBJ2-7; D perhaps matches TRBD1 (5 bases). Deletions cut 1 base from V and 5 bases from J, with 15 bases between. In germline, CDR1 is SGHVS, CDR2 FQNEAQ. The CDR3 runs to 15 residues. This chain's CDR3 is CASSLGDTGWDEQYF. The CDR3 DNA reads as TGTGCCAGCAGCTTAGGGGATACAGGATGGGACGAGCAGTACTTC.